This T cell receptor (beta chain) came from a study of T-cell reconstitution after alpha-beta-depleted transplantation in children. Unique molecular identifiers were built into the TCRbeta library. TCRdb reprocessed the PCR reads via MiXCR and lists one record per CDR3 protein. The repertoire holds about 980,000 distinct CDR3 sequences, with roughly 29% as singletons. This clonotype was recorded a few times. The antigen remains unidentified. Study-wide points: At the one-year point after transplant, T-cell counts and TCRbeta diversity were found to come mostly from T cells that had been newly produced.

In germline, CDR1 is SGDLS, CDR2 YYNGEE. This CDR3 is built from 14 residues. The J segment lost 7 bases and the V segment lost 2 bases, leaving 3 bases of the junction unmatched. The sample here was PBMCs, mostly from graft donor cells, taken 360 days after TCRalphabeta/CD19-depleted stem cell transplant. This chain connects TRBV9 to TRBJ1-6, with TRBD1 matching over 7 bases. The receptor was isolated from a boy less than two years old who had a stem cell transplant for SCID, so the T cells may come from the graft donor. This CDR3 is CASSVGTDNSPLHF. CDR3 sequence (DNA): TGTGCCAGCAGCGTCGGGACAGACAATTCACCCCTCCACTTT.